Listed below are T cell receptor beta chains from one sample, sequenced in a study of radiation and T cells in renal cell carcinoma. Measured with immunoSEQ multiplex PCR; TCRdb has only the in-frame clones, and not every one. The data hold roughly 140,000 clones, with about nine tenths observed a single time. This specimen consisted of blood, obtained from a patient whose treatment included radiotherapy and nephrectomy. The source of these receptors is a woman in her 50s with renal cell carcinoma. Each CDR3 is given with its conserved first and last residue. A D gene is named only where the DNA matches it firmly. Size tells how often a clone was seen (once, few, many) or the class of an expanded clone, and some rows leave it out.

size	V	J	D	CDR3	DNA
NA	TRBV6-1	TRBJ2-5	TRBD2	CASSARTSGQETQYF	TGTGCCAGCAGCGCCAGGACTAGCGGACAAGAGACCCAGTACTTC
NA	TRBV7-9	TRBJ2-5	NA	CASSLGSNQETQYF	TGTGCCAGCAGCTTAGGATCTAATCAAGAGACCCAGTACTTC
few	TRBV7-2	TRBJ1-5	NA	CASTDGTWPQHF	TGTGCCAGCACCGACGGGACATGGCCCCAGCATTTT
NA	TRBV6-1	TRBJ1-5	NA	CASSERPGQPQHF	TGTGCCAGCAGTGAACGGCCGGGTCAGCCCCAGCATTTT
NA	TRBV5-1	TRBJ2-3	NA	CASSFGRDTDTQYF	TGCGCCAGCAGCTTCGGAAGGGACACAGATACGCAGTATTTT
NA	TRBV19	TRBJ1-1	NA	CASNLAGTEAFF	TGTGCCAGTAATCTAGCAGGTACTGAAGCTTTCTTT
NA	TRBV7-3	TRBJ1-1	NA	CASSLMGRVNTEAFF	TGTGCCAGCAGCTTAATGGGGCGGGTAAACACTGAAGCTTTCTTT
NA	TRBV7-2	TRBJ2-6	NA	CASSLVGTPRSGANVLTF	TGTGCCAGCAGCTTAGTGGGGACGCCCCGCTCTGGGGCCAACGTCCTGACTTTC
NA	TRBV7-9	TRBJ2-2	NA	CASRLELQANTGELFF	TGTGCCAGCAGACTTGAACTACAGGCGAACACCGGGGAGCTGTTTTTT
NA	TRBV7-6	TRBJ1-2	NA	CASSLLSGPKTNYGYTF	TGTGCCAGCAGCTTATTGTCAGGGCCTAAGACTAACTATGGCTACACCTTC
NA	TRBV9	TRBJ1-4	NA	CASGPPAGTNEKLFF	TGTGCCAGCGGCCCCCCGGCAGGGACTAATGAAAAACTGTTTTTT
NA	TRBV12-5	TRBJ1-6	NA	CASGLPSRALPLHF	TGTGCTAGTGGTTTGCCCTCTCGGGCGCTTCCCCTCCACTTT
NA	TRBV29-1	TRBJ1-1	TRBD1	CSVNGETGVGLNTEAFF	TGCAGCGTTAATGGGGAGACAGGGGTCGGGTTGAACACTGAAGCTTTCTTT
NA	TRBV2	TRBJ2-5	TRBD1	CASSRDRGLETQYF	TGTGCCAGCAGCCGTGACAGGGGGCTAGAGACCCAGTACTTC
few	TRBV19	TRBJ1-1	NA	CASSMGLLTEAFF	TGTGCCAGTAGTATGGGACTTTTGACTGAAGCTTTCTTT
once	TRBV30	TRBJ2-5	NA	CAWDRSEETQYF	TGTGCCTGGGACCGTTCGGAAGAGACCCAGTACTTC
NA	TRBV9	TRBJ2-2	NA	CASSVGPTGELFF	TGTGCCAGCAGCGTAGGGCCCACCGGGGAGCTGTTTTTT
NA	TRBV5-1	TRBJ1-1	TRBD1	CASSSGTDTEAFF	TGCGCCAGCAGCTCCGGGACAGACACTGAAGCTTTCTTT
NA	TRBV6-1	TRBJ1-1	NA	CASEWTENTEAFF	TGTGCCAGCGAATGGACAGAGAACACTGAAGCTTTCTTT